This T cell receptor (beta chain) was documented in a study of regulatory T cells in long-lasting Graves disease. V lost 4 bases to trimming and J lost 6 bases, with 16 bases between them. This CDR3 is 14 amino acids long. The germline V gene has CDR1 MNHEY and CDR2 SMNVEV (reference sequence). This clonotype was counted a few times. This sample's time point: newly diagnosed GD, antithyroid drugs for less than 3 months. RNA extracted from PBMCs served as the sequencing template. The authors built TCR beta libraries using iRepertoire HTBI primers and Arm-PCR of CDR3 regions. A single record per CDR3 protein comes from TCRdb applying MiXCR to the multiplex PCR reads. The table lists over 500,000 distinct CDR3 sequences, about 16% of them singletons. These same records also appear under a second study, on T cells in Graves' hyperthyroidism and ophthalmopathy.

The chain employs TRBV27 and TRBJ2-7; TRBD2 might be the D (6 bases). This specimen consisted of peripheral blood mononuclear cells (PBMCs), obtained at new diagnosis, from a patient treated with antithyroid drugs. This TCR was recovered from a man between 18 and 35 years old with Graves disease. The CDR3 loop reads CASSYGTGPGEQYF. DNA of the CDR3: TGTGCCAGCAGTTACGGGACTGGTCCGGGCGAGCAGTACTTC.